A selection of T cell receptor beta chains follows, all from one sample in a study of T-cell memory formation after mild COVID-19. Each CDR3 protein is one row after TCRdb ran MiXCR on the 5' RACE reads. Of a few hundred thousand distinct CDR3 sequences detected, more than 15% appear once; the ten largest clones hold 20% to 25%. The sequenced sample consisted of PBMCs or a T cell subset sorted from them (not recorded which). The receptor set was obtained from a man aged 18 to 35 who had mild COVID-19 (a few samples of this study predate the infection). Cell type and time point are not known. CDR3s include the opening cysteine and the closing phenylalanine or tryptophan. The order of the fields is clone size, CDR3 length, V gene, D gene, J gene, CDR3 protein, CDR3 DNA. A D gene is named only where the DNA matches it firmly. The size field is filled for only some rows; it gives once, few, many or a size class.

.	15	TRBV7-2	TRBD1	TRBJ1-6	CASSGQGAINSPLHF	TGTGCCAGCAGCGGACAGGGTGCAATCAATTCACCCCTCCACTTT
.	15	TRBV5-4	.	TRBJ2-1	CASSPTSSSYNEQFF	TGTGCCAGCAGCCCGACTTCCAGCTCCTACAATGAGCAGTTCTTC
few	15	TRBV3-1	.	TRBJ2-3	CASSLTLIGTDTQYF	TGTGCCAGCAGCCTAACCTTGATTGGCACAGATACGCAGTATTTT
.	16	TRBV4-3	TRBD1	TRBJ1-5	CASSQSGTGSNQPQHF	TGCGCCAGCAGCCAGAGCGGGACAGGTAGCAATCAGCCCCAGCATTTT
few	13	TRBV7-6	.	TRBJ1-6	CASSLARDSPLHF	TGTGCCAGCAGCTTAGCGCGGGATTCACCCCTCCACTTT
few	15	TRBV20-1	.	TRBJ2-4	CSARGGWLAANIQYF	TGCAGTGCTAGAGGGGGCTGGCTAGCTGCAAACATTCAGTACTTC
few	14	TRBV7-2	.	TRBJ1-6	CASSSQGYNSPLHF	TGTGCCAGCAGCTCACAGGGATATAATTCACCCCTCCACTTT
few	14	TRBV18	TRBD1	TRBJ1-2	CASSPSGQGDGYTF	TGTGCCAGCTCACCATCAGGACAGGGCGATGGCTACACCTTC
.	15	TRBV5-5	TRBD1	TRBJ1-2	CASSLEVTGGFGYTF	TGTGCCAGCAGCTTGGAGGTTACAGGGGGGTTTGGCTACACCTTC
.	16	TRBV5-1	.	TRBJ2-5	CASSLGRGNLEETQYF	TGCGCCAGCAGCTTGGGGAGGGGCAACCTGGAAGAGACCCAGTACTTC
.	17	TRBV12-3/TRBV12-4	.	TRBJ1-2	CASTFGALAVTDYGYTF	TGTGCCAGCACCTTTGGGGCCCTGGCTGTCACGGACTATGGCTACACCTTC
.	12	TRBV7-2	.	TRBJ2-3	CASGALGGQQYF	TGTGCCAGCGGCGCCTTGGGCGGGCAGCAGTATTTT
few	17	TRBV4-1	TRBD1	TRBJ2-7	CASSQAPRGGFTYEQYF	TGCGCCAGCAGCCAAGCGCCGAGAGGGGGCTTCACCTACGAGCAGTACTTC
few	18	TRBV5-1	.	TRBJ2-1	CASSLRAEGYSSYNEQFF	TGCGCCAGCAGCCTACGGGCAGAGGGTTACAGCTCCTACAATGAGCAGTTCTTC
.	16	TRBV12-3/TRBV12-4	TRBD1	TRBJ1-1	CASSPRPRGRGTEAFF	TGTGCCAGCAGTCCCAGACCCAGGGGGCGAGGGACTGAAGCTTTCTTT
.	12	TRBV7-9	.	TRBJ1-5	CASSSINQPQHF	TGTGCCAGCAGCTCGATAAATCAGCCCCAGCATTTT